This entry describes one TCR beta chain. The CDR3 has 14 residues. Germline V CDR1 and CDR2: WNHNN, SYGVQD (reference sequence). J was trimmed by 5 bases and V by 6 bases; bases with no gene match: 4. The sample is drawn from a study of shared clonotypes between healthy human individuals. Assay used: immunoSEQ multiplex PCR; TCRdb lists only in-frame clones, some missing. Of about 330,000 clones in the sample, 74% were seen once. The V call is TRBV10-1, the J call TRBJ2-2; 9 nucleotides agree with TRBD1. This clonotype was obtained from a man younger than 40 in good health. Sequencing was performed on memory CD4+ T cells sorted from blood. Stated subset: CD45RA-negative fraction. The CDR3 here is CASSRDRVTGELFF. CDR3 DNA sequence: TGCGCCAGCAGCCGGGACAGGGTGACCGGGGAGCTGTTTTTT.